These 9 T cell receptor beta chains originate from one sample sequenced in a study of blood T cell repertoires in COVID-19. Repertoires were generated with immunoSEQ multiplex PCR, while TCRdb's copy carries only in-frame clones and drops some. The repertoire holds nearly 55,000 clones, with approximately 80% as singletons. Sequencing was done on a sample of peripheral blood. All receptors come from a human donor with active or convalescent COVID-19. The donor label of this sample is uncertain.

This sequence joins TRBV5-4 and TRBJ2-7; possibly TRBD2 for D (6 bases). There are 15 residues in the CDR3. Per the germline V gene, CDR1 is SGHNT and CDR2 is YYREEE (reference sequence). Trimming took 4 bases from V and 3 from J, leaving 17 bases between them. CDR3 coding DNA: TGTGCCAGCAGCAAACCCGGGACTCTCCTCTACGAGCAGTACTTC. Translating it yields CASSKPGTLLYEQYF.

The chain uses TRBV7-3 and TRBJ2-3; 10 positions agree with TRBD2. After removal of 5 bases from V and 6 bases from J, the junction contained 2 bases not matched to a gene. The germline V gene encodes CDR1 SGHTA and CDR2 FQGTGA. The CDR3 is 13 residues long. CDR3 region: CASSTGLADTQYF. As DNA, the CDR3 is TGTGCCAGCAGCACGGGACTAGCGGATACGCAGTATTTT.

The genes are TRBV7-2 and TRBJ2-6, with a possible D match to TRBD1 (6 bases). CDR1 SGHTA and CDR2 FQGNSA come from the germline V gene. This CDR3 is 18 amino acids long. V shed 2 bases and J shed 0 bases, with 14 bases lying between them. Here the CDR3 DNA reads TGTGCCAGCAGCTTATCCGCAGGGGTCCTCTCTGGGGCCAACGTCCTGACTTTC. Translation gives CASSLSAGVLSGANVLTF.

The genes are TRBV11-2 and TRBJ2-1; TRBD2 agrees at 11 bases. CDR1 is SGHAT and CDR2 is FQNNGV in the germline V gene. After removal of 5 bases from V and 8 bases from J, the junction contained 14 bases not matched to a gene. The CDR3 runs to 17 residues. For the CDR3, the DNA is TGTGCCAGCAGCGCACTAGCGGGAGTCCGCGCTAGGGATGAGCAGTTCTTC. It is translated as CASSALAGVRARDEQFF.

The chain uses TRBV5-8 and TRBJ2-6; D is uncertain. This CDR3 contains 15 residues. Germline CDR1 reads SGHTS; CDR2 reads YDEGEE. V was cut by 2 bases and J by 4 bases, with 10 bases left in between. CDR3: CASSFYIPGANVLTF. The CDR3 DNA sequence: TGTGCCAGCAGCTTCTATATTCCCGGGGCCAACGTCCTGACTTTC.

The CDR3 DNA follows: TGTGCCAGCAGGGTCGGGACAGACGATGGCTACACCTTC. Its protein is CASRVGTDDGYTF. The rearrangement uses TRBV2 and TRBJ1-2; 7 bases line up with TRBD1. Germline V gives CDR1 SNHLY, CDR2 FYNNEI. The CDR3 has 13 amino acids. V was pared by 6 bases and J by 6 bases, with 7 bases of the junction left unmatched.

The chain uses TRBV5-4 and TRBJ2-7; possibly TRBD2 for D (5 bases). Germline values: CDR1 SGHNT, CDR2 YYREEE (reference sequence). This CDR3 is built from 13 residues. Deletions cut 5 bases from V and 3 bases from J, with 12 bases between. CDR3 loop: CASRPGLNYEQYF. For the CDR3, the DNA is TGTGCCAGCAGGCCTGGACTCAACTACGAGCAGTACTTC.

This chain uses TRBV19 with TRBJ2-5, with 15 positions matching TRBD2. CDR3 size: 15 residues. V shed 6 bases, J shed 5 bases, and the junction held 4 bases outside the gene matches. The germline CDR1 and CDR2 sequences are LNHDA and SQIVND (reference sequence). CDR3 amino acids: CASRGTSGRRETQYF. In nucleotides, the CDR3 is TGTGCCAGTAGGGGGACTAGCGGGAGGAGGGAGACCCAGTACTTC.

By frequency in the sample, this clone is medium-sized (0.01 to 0.1%). This clone may be a read error of a much larger clone one base away. The chain uses TRBV7-2 and TRBJ2-1, with 11 bases lining up with TRBD1. The CDR3 sequence is 15 residues long. Germline V gives CDR1 SGHTA, CDR2 FQGNSA. V lost 4 bases to trimming and J lost 6 bases; unmatched junction nucleotides: 5. CDR3 amino acids: CASSWGQGDGNEQFF. CDR3 DNA: TGTGCCAGCAGCTGGGGACAGGGGGACGGCAATGAGCAGTTCTTC. The entire variable domain, with the rest obtained from reference TRBV7-2 and TRBJ2-1, is as follows: GAGVSQSPSNKVTEKGKDVELRCDPISGHTALYWYRQSLGQGLEFLIYFQGNSAPDKSGLPSDRFSAERTGGSVSTLTIQRTQQEDSAVYLCASSWGQGDGNEQFFGPGTRLTVL.